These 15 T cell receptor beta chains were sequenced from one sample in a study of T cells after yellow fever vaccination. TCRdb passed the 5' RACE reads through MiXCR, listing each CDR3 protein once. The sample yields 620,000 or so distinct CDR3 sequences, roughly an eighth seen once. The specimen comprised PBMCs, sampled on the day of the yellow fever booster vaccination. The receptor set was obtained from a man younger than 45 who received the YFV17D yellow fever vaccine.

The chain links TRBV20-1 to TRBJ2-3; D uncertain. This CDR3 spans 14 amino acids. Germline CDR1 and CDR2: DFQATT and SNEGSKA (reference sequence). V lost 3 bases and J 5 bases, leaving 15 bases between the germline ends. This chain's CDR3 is CSASRDKGGDTQYF. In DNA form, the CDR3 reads TGCAGTGCTAGTCGAGACAAGGGTGGAGATACGCAGTATTTT.

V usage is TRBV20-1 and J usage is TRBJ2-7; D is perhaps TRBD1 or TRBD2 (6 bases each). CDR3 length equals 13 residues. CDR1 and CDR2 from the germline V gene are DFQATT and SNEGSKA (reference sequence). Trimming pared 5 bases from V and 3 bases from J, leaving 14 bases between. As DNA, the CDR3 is TGCAGTGCTCCTCATGGGGGGCTCTACGAGCAGTACTTC. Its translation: CSAPHGGLYEQYF.

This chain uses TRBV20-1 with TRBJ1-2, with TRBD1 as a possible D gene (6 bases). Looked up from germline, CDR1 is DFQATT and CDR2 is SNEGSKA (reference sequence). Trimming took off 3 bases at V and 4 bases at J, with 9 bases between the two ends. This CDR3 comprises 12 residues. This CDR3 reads CSARGGGYGYTF. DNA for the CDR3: TGCAGTGCTAGGGGGGGCGGCTATGGCTACACCTTC.

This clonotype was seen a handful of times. The CDR3 nucleotides read TGTGCCAGCAGCCGGGGGGAACACTACGAGCAGTACTTC. Protein sequence: CASSRGEHYEQYF. This chain links TRBV7-9 with TRBJ2-7; 7 nucleotides align to TRBD2. This CDR3 is 13 amino acids long. The trim removed 5 bases at V and 3 bases at J, leaving 4 bases unmatched. The germline CDR1 and CDR2 sequences are SEHNR and FQNEAQ (reference sequence).

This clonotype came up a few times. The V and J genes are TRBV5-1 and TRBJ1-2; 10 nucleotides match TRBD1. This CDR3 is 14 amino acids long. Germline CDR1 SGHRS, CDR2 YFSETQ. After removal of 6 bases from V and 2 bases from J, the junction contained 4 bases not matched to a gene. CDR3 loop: CASTPGQGNYGYTF. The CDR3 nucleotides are TGCGCCAGCACCCCGGGACAGGGGAACTATGGCTACACCTTC.

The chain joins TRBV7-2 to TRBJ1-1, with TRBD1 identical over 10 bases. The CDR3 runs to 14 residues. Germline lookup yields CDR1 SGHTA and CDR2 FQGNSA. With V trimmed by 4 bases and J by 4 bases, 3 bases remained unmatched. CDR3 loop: CASSSWTGGTEAFF. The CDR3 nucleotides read TGTGCCAGCAGCTCCTGGACAGGGGGCACTGAAGCTTTCTTT.

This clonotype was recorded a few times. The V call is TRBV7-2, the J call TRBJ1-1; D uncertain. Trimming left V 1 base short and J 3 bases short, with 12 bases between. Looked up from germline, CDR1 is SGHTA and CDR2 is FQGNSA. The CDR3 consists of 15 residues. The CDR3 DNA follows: TGTGCCAGCAGCTTAGGGTTGCAGAGTTACACTGAAGCTTTCTTT. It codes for CASSLGLQSYTEAFF. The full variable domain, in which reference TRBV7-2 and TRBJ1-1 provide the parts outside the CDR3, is GAGVSQSPSNKVTEKGKDVELRCDPISGHTALYWYRQSLGQGLEFLIYFQGNSAPDKSGLPSDRFSAERTGGSVSTLTIQRTQQEDSAVYLCASSLGLQSYTEAFFGQGTRLTVV.

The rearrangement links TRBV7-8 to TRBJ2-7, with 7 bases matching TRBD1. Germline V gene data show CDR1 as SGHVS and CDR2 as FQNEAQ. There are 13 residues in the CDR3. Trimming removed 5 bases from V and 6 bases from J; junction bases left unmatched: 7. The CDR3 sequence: CASSDGTATEQYF. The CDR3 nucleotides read TGTGCCAGCAGCGACGGGACAGCCACCGAGCAGTACTTC.

The CDR3 DNA reads TGTGCCAGCAGCTCCGGGACTAGCGGGAGGATTAGGTTCTTC. Protein: CASSSGTSGRIRFF. This chain links TRBV7-9 with TRBJ2-1; 15 bases align to TRBD2. This CDR3 comprises 14 residues. Germline CDR1 and CDR2: SEHNR and FQNEAQ (reference sequence). The V and J ends lost 4 bases and 15 bases, in that order; junction bases with no gene match: 7.

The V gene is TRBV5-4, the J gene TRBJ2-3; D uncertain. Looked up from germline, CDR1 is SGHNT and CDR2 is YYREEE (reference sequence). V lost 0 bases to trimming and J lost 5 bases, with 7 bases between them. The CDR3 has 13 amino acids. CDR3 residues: CASSLELEDTQYF. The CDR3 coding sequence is TGTGCCAGCAGCTTGGAATTGGAAGATACGCAGTATTTT.

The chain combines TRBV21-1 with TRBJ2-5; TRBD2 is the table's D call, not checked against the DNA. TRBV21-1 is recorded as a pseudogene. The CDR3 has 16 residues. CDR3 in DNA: TGTGCCAGCAGCAAAGCTTCTCCTAGCGAGGGGGAGACCCAGTACTTC. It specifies CASSKASPSEGETQYF.

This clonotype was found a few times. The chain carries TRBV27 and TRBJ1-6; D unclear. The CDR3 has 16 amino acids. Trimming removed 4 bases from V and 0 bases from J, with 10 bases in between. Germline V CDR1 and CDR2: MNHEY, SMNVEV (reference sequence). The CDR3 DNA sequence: TGTGCCAGCAGTTCCGCTTGGGGCTCCTATAATTCACCCCTCCACTTT. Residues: CASSSAWGSYNSPLHF.

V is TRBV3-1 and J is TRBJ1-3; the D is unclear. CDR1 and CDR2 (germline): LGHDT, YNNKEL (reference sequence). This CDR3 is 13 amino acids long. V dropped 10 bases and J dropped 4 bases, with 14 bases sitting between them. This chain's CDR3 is CATQRVRGNTIYF. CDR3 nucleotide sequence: TGTGCCACCCAGCGGGTGAGAGGAAACACCATATATTTT.

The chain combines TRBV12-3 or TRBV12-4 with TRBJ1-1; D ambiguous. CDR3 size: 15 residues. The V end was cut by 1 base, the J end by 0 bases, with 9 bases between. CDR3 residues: CASSLGPQLNTEAFF. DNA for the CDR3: TGTGCCAGCAGTTTAGGTCCTCAGCTGAACACTGAAGCTTTCTTT.

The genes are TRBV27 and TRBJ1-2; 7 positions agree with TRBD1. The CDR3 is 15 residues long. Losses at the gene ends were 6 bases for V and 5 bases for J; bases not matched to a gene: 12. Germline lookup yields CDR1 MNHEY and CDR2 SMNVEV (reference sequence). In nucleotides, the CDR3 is TGTGCCAGCAGAGTGACAGGGCTGAACCTTTATGGCTACACCTTC. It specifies CASRVTGLNLYGYTF.